This TCR beta chain was documented in a study of blood T cell repertoires in COVID-19. Study as a whole: The study drew acute and convalescent COVID-19 samples from the United States, Italy and Spain. Sources were T cells, B-cell-depleted T cells, or PBMCs; the material itself was cDNA or gDNA.

The CDR3 sequence is 11 residues long. CDR1 and CDR2 (germline): GTSNPN, SVGIG (reference sequence). Trimming stripped 0 bases from V and 11 bases from J, with 10 bases between. Under the authors' procedure: Cell counts per sample came from amplifying reference gene primers. Libraries were prepared by immunoSEQ multiplex PCR; TCRdb keeps only in-frame clonotypes and omits some of them. V, J and clone size reflect that table, while D and trimming were determined from the DNA. Of approximately 85,000 clones in the sample, over 75% were seen once. Sequencing was performed on peripheral blood. The receptor was derived from a human donor in a cohort sampled during active COVID-19. The V call is TRBV30, the J call TRBJ1-2; D call uncertain. The CDR3 loop is CAWSVLLRYTF. The CDR3 DNA follows: TGTGCCTGGAGTGTACTGTTGAGGTACACCTTC.